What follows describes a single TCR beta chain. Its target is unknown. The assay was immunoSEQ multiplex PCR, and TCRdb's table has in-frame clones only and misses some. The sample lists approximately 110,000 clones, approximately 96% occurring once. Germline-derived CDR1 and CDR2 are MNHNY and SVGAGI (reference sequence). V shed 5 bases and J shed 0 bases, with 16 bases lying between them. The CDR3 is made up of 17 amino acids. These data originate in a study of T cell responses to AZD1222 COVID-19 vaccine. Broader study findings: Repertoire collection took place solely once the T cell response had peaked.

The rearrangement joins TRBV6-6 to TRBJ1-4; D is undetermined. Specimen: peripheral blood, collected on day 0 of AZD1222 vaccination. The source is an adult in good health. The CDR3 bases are TGTGCCAGCAGTCTTAGAGCCTTTGGGGCAACTAATGAAAAACTGTTTTTT. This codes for CASSLRAFGATNEKLFF.